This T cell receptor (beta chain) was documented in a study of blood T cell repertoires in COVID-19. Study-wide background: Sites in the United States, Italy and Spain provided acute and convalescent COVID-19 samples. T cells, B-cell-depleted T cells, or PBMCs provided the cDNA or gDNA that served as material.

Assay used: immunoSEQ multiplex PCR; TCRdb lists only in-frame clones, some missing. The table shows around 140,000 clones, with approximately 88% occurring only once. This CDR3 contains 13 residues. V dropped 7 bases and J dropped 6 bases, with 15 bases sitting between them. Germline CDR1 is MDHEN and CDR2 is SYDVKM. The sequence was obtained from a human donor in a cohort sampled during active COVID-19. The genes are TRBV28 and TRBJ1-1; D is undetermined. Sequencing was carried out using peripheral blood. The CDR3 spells CASTQPQLPEAFF. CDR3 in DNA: TGTGCCAGCACCCAGCCACAGTTGCCTGAAGCTTTCTTT. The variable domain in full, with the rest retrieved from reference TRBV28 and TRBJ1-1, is DVKVTQSSRYLVKRTGEKVFLECVQDMDHENMFWYRQDPGLGLRLIYFSYDVKMKEKGDIPEGYSVSREKKERFSLILESASTNQTSMYLCASTQPQLPEAFFGQGTRLTVV.